Many counts were recorded for the clone carrying this T cell receptor beta chain. Its cognate antigen is unknown. The entry originates in a study of T cell repertoires in cytomegalovirus infection. TCRdb passed the reads through MiXCR, listing each CDR3 protein once. The sample records approximately 250,000 distinct CDR3 sequences, around 9% being singletons. V lost 6 bases and J lost 4, with 10 bases in between. The CDR3 runs 14 residues. CDR1 is SGHVS and CDR2 is FQNEAQ in the germline V gene. Study observations and caveats: Ex vivo, HLA-C-restricted CMV-specific TCR beta clonotypes prevailed over the rest of the response.

The chain couples TRBV7-8 to TRBJ1-6; D is possibly TRBD1 (5 bases). Sequenced input: PBMCs. The clonotype originates from a human donor in good health (CMV status not recorded). Some clones in this sample may be carry-over from other donors' samples. The CDR3, as DNA: TGTGCCAGCAGGTTGACAGAGTATAATTCACCCCTCCACTTT. Its translation is CASRLTEYNSPLHF.